The 21 T cell receptor beta chains below come from one sample, sequenced in a study of cytotoxic CD8 clonotypes in ibrutinib-treated CLL. Produced via immunoSEQ multiplex PCR; TCRdb's table is partial and in-frame only. The sample contains about 49,000 clones, more than 45% of which appear only once. This specimen consisted of PBMCs, obtained after 12 months of ibrutinib treatment. The receptors shown here come from a human donor with chronic lymphocytic leukemia.

This clone was seen only once. The V call is TRBV9, the J call TRBJ1-2; the D is unclear. The CDR3 covers 15 residues. Germline assignment: CDR1 SGDLS and CDR2 YYNGEE. V was clipped by 0 bases and J by 5 bases, with 14 bases between them. CDR3 in DNA: TGTGCCAGCAGCGTAGCGTTGCCGGGGAAATATGGCTACACCTTC. Its protein product is CASSVALPGKYGYTF.

The gene calls are TRBV18 and TRBJ1-1; 9 bases match TRBD1. Germline CDR1 KGHSH, CDR2 LQKENI. This CDR3 is 16 amino acids long. V lost 3 bases and J lost 3; bases outside the gene matches: 8. The CDR3 region has the DNA TGTGCCAGCTCACCCCCCCACAGGGGGCTGGACACTGAAGCTTTCTTT. Amino acid sequence: CASSPPHRGLDTEAFF.

This chain links TRBV2 with TRBJ1-5, with D unclear. The CDR3 length is 14 residues. CDR1 and CDR2 (germline): SNHLY, FYNNEI. V was trimmed by 3 bases and J by 6 bases, leaving 12 bases between them. In DNA, the CDR3 is TGTGCCAGCAGTGAGGCCCGGGGTGTTCAGCCCCAGCATTTT. Translating gives CASSEARGVQPQHF.

The chain carries TRBV9 and TRBJ1-6, with 9 bases matching TRBD1. The CDR3 spans 14 residues. The germline CDR1 and CDR2 sequences are SGDLS and YYNGEE. V shed 4 bases, J shed 7 bases, and the junction held 3 bases outside the gene matches. CDR3 bases: TGTGCCAGCAGCCTCGGACAGGGGAATTCACCCCTCCACTTT. Translating gives CASSLGQGNSPLHF.

This chain links TRBV5-1 with TRBJ1-2; a possible D gene is TRBD1 (6 bases). Germline CDR1 is SGHRS and CDR2 is YFSETQ. Trimming stripped 4 bases from V and 4 bases from J, with 11 bases between. This CDR3 spans 13 amino acids. CDR3 sequence reads: CASSLGTFYGYTF. In DNA form, the CDR3 reads TGCGCCAGCAGCCTCGGGACATTCTATGGCTACACCTTC. Full variable domain (rest looked up from reference TRBV5-1 and TRBJ1-2): KAGVTQTPRYLIKTRGQQVTLSCSPISGHRSVSWYQQTPGQGLQFLFEYFSETQRNKGNFPGRFSGRQFSNSRSEMNVSTLELGDSALYLCASSLGTFYGYTFGSGTRLTVV.

The CDR3 region has the DNA TGTGCCTGGACCCCGGGCGCCTATGGCTACACCTTC. Translating it yields CAWTPGAYGYTF. The V and J genes are TRBV30 and TRBJ1-2, with no clear D. V was cut by 4 bases and J by 4 bases, with 10 bases left in between. Germline V gene lookup returns CDR1 GTSNPN and CDR2 SVGIG (reference sequence). The CDR3 totals 12 residues.

This clone was observed a single time. V usage is TRBV7-9 and J usage is TRBJ1-1; D gene ambiguous. V dropped 6 bases and J dropped 2 bases, with 1 base sitting between them. The CDR3 extends over 10 amino acids. In germline, CDR1 is SEHNR, CDR2 FQNEAQ (reference sequence). Here the CDR3 reads CASSNTEAFF. As DNA, the CDR3 is TGTGCCAGCAGTAACACTGAAGCTTTCTTT.

This clone was counted only a few times. CDR3 region: CASSGADRNYEQYF. Here the CDR3 DNA reads TGTGCCAGCAGTGGTGCGGACAGAAACTACGAGCAGTACTTC. The rearrangement joins TRBV19 to TRBJ2-7, with a weak D call TRBD1 (6 bases). The length of the CDR3 is 14 residues. Germline-derived CDR1 and CDR2 are LNHDA and SQIVND (reference sequence). Trimming left V 9 bases short and J 3 bases short, with 18 bases between.

The chain employs TRBV9 and TRBJ2-2; 10 bases match TRBD2. This CDR3 is built from 15 residues. CDR1 SGDLS and CDR2 YYNGEE come from the germline V gene. V was clipped by 3 bases and J by 9 bases; unmatched bases: 8. The CDR3 nucleotides are TGTGCCAGCAGCGGCTCCGGGACTAGCGTCAGGGAGCTGTTTTTT. As protein: CASSGSGTSVRELFF.

CDR3 in DNA: TGTGCCAGCAGCAAAGGGCGGGGGCACTATGGCTACACCTTC. Translated, it gives CASSKGRGHYGYTF. The chain recombines TRBV21-1 with TRBJ1-2. TRBV21-1 is a pseudogene segment. This CDR3 contains 14 residues.

This clone was observed a single time. The chain carries TRBV28 and TRBJ1-5; perhaps TRBD1 as D (6 bases). CDR1 and CDR2 (germline): MDHEN, SYDVKM. The CDR3 has 19 amino acids. V was cut by 4 bases and J by 3 bases, with 25 bases left in between. The CDR3 sequence is CASSSPLGQHSSDNQPQHF. The CDR3 nucleotides read TGTGCCAGCAGTTCCCCACTTGGACAGCACAGCAGTGACAATCAGCCCCAGCATTTT. Combining the CDR3 with reference TRBV28 and TRBJ1-5 gives the whole variable domain DVKVTQSSRYLVKRTGEKVFLECVQDMDHENMFWYRQDPGLGLRLIYFSYDVKMKEKGDIPEGYSVSREKKERFSLILESASTNQTSMYLCASSSPLGQHSSDNQPQHFGDGTRLSIL.

J is TRBJ2-3 and V is TRBV5-1; maybe TRBD2 (5 bases). Germline CDR1 and CDR2: SGHRS and YFSETQ. This CDR3 has 12 residues. Trimming took off 2 bases at V and 5 bases at J, with 6 bases between the two ends. CDR3 in amino acids: CASSLEGDTQYF. In DNA form, the CDR3 reads TGCGCCAGCAGCTTAGAGGGAGATACGCAGTATTTT.

This clone showed up many times. The genes are TRBV6-6 and TRBJ2-5; a possible D gene is TRBD2 (5 bases). Germline lookup yields CDR1 MNHNY and CDR2 SVGAGI (reference sequence). The V and J ends lost 8 bases and 1 base respectively, with 14 bases between them. CDR3 size: 14 residues. The CDR3 loop reads CASGHRSAQETQYF. The CDR3 DNA reads as TGTGCCAGCGGGCATCGTAGCGCCCAAGAGACCCAGTACTTC.

The J gene is TRBJ2-1, the V gene TRBV7-9, with 10 bases matching TRBD2. Germline CDR1 and CDR2: SEHNR and FQNEAQ (reference sequence). J lost 7 bases, V lost 1 base, and 4 bases had no gene match. This CDR3 comprises 15 residues. In DNA form, the CDR3 reads TGTGCCAGCAGCTTAGGAGCGGGAGGGGTTAATGAGCAGTTCTTC. Its translation is CASSLGAGGVNEQFF.

The chain recombines TRBV5-8 with TRBJ2-3; D remains unclear. Germline assignment: CDR1 SGHTS and CDR2 YDEGEE. CDR3 length equals 16 residues. V lost 0 bases, J lost 2 bases, and 13 bases lay in between. The CDR3 DNA follows: TGTGCCAGCAGCTTGGCTGTGTCAGGAGCCACAGATACGCAGTATTTT. This gives the protein CASSLAVSGATDTQYF.

A remark on this clone: The junction differs from germline at one of its ends, possibly a read error. The chain couples TRBV7-7 to TRBJ2-7; tentatively, D is TRBD1 or TRBD2 (5 bases each). The CDR3 runs 14 residues. Germline V gene data show CDR1 as SSHAT and CDR2 as FNYEAQ (reference sequence). In nucleotides, the CDR3 is TGTGCTAGCAGCTTAGGGGACGGACCCTACGAGCAGTACTTC. Translated, it gives CASSLGDGPYEQYF.

The V gene is TRBV6-4, the J gene TRBJ2-2; tentative D call: TRBD2 (6 bases). CDR1 and CDR2 from the germline V gene are MRHNA and SNTAGT. The length of the CDR3 is 11 residues. V was shortened by 6 bases and J by 7 bases, with 6 bases between the two germline ends. CDR3 coding DNA: TGTGCCAGCAGCGGGGGCGGGGAGCTGTTTTTT. Protein sequence: CASSGGGELFF.

This sequence joins TRBV25-1 and TRBJ2-1; the D gene is possibly TRBD2 (5 bases). This CDR3 comprises 17 residues. The V end lost 2 bases, the J end lost 6 bases, and 20 bases lay between the germline ends. Per germline, CDR1 MGHDK and CDR2 SYGVNS. The DNA of the CDR3 is TGTGCCAGCAGTGAAATCGAATCATATCGGGATGTCAATGAGCAGTTCTTC. This sequence encodes CASSEIESYRDVNEQFF. The variable domain in full, with the rest retrieved from reference TRBV25-1 and TRBJ2-1, is EADIYQTPRYLVIGTGKKITLECSQTMGHDKMYWYQQDPGMELHLIHYSYGVNSTEKGDLSSESTVSRIRTEHFPLTLESARPSHTSQYLCASSEIESYRDVNEQFFGPGTRLTVL.

V is TRBV11-3 and J is TRBJ1-5; 9 nucleotides agree with TRBD1. The CDR3 contains 18 residues. The trim removed 5 bases at V and 6 bases at J, leaving 17 bases unmatched. From germline, CDR1 is SGHNT and CDR2 YENEEA. The CDR3 is CASSTTLRDREGSQPQHF. In DNA form, the CDR3 reads TGTGCCAGCAGCACAACGCTCCGGGACAGGGAAGGGAGTCAGCCCCAGCATTTT.

This clone came up many times. V is TRBV19 and J is TRBJ2-7, with 7 nucleotides matching TRBD2. Trimming cost V 5 bases and J 5 bases; bases outside gene matches: 15. Germline values: CDR1 LNHDA, CDR2 SQIVND (reference sequence). The CDR3 length is 16 residues. The CDR3 nucleotides are TGTGCCAGTAGTCTGAGAGGGAGGGGCAAAGGGAACGAGCAGTACTTC. It is translated as CASSLRGRGKGNEQYF.

This clone was seen once. CDR3 amino acids: CASSLTSGMGDTQYF. The CDR3 region has the DNA TGTGCCAGCAGTTTGACTAGCGGGATGGGGGATACGCAGTATTTT. The chain couples TRBV28 to TRBJ2-3; TRBD2 agrees at 11 bases. The CDR3 is 15 residues long. V lost 3 bases, J lost 6 bases, and 5 bases stayed unmatched. Per germline, CDR1 MDHEN and CDR2 SYDVKM.